This entry describes one T cell receptor (beta chain). The data were taken from a study of blood T cell repertoires in COVID-19. Overall study context: The cDNA or gDNA used as material had been derived from T cells, B-cell-depleted T cells, or PBMCs.

The repertoire was sequenced with immunoSEQ multiplex PCR; TCRdb's copy has only in-frame clones and lacks some. The data contain about 210,000 clones, approximately 84% of them singletons. Per the germline V gene, CDR1 is LNHDA and CDR2 is SQIVND (reference sequence). This CDR3 comprises 15 residues. V shed 5 bases and J shed 8 bases, with 18 bases lying between them. This clonotype was sampled from a woman aged 45-59 years with active or convalescent COVID-19. Sequences were obtained from peripheral blood. This chain connects TRBV19 to TRBJ1-4; D call uncertain. DNA of the CDR3: TGTGCCAGTAGTCCCCAAGAGGGCCTGGCGGAAAAACTGTTTTTT. It encodes CASSPQEGLAEKLFF.